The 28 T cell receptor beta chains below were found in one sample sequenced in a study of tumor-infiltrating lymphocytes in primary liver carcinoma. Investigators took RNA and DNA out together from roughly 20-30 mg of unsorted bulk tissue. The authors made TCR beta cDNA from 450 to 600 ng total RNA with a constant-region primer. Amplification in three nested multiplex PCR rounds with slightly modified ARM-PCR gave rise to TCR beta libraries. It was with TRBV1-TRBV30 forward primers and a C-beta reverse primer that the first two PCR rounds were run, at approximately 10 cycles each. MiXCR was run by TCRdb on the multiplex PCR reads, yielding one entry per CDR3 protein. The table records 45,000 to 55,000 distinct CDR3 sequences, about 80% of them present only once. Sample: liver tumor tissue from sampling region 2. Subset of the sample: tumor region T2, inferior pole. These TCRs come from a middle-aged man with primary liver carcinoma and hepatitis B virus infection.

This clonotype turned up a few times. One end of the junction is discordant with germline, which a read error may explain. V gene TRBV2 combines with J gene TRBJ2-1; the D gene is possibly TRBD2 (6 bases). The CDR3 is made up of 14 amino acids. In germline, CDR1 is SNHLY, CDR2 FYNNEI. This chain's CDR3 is CASSLREWDDEQSF. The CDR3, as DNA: TGTGCCAGCAGTCTCCGGGAGTGGGACGATGAGCAGTCCTTC.

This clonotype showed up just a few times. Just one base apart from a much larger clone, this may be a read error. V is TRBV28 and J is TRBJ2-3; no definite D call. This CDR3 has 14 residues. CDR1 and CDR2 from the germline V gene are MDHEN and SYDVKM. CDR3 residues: CASNLVSGTDTQYF. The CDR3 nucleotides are TGTGCCAGCAATTTAGTGAGTGGAACAGATACGCAGTATTTT. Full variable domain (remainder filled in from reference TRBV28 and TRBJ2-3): DVKVTQSSRYLVKRTGEKVFLECVQDMDHENMFWYRQDPGLGLRLIYFSYDVKMKEKGDIPEGYSVSREKKERFSLILESASTNQTSMYLCASNLVSGTDTQYFGPGTRLTVL.

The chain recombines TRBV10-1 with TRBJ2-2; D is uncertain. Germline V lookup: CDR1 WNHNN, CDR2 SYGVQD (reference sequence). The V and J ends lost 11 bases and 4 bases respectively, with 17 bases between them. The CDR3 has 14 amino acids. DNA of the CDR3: TGCGCCTGCAATGAGTCGAAGATCACCGGGGAGCTGTTTTTT. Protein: CACNESKITGELFF.

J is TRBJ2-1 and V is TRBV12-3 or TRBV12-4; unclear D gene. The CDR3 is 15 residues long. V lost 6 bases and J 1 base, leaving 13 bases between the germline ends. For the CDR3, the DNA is TGTGCCAGCAGCCTTGTGAAGATATCCTACAATGAGCAGTTCTTC. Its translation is CASSLVKISYNEQFF.

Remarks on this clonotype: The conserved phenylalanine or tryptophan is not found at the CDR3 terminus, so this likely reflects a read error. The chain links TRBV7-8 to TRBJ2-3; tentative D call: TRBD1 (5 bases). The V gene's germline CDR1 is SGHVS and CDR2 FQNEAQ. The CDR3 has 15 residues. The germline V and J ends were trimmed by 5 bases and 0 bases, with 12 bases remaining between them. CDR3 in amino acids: CASSPTVQSTDTQYY. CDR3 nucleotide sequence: TGTGCCAGCAGCCCGACAGTCCAAAGCACAGATACGCAGTATTAC.

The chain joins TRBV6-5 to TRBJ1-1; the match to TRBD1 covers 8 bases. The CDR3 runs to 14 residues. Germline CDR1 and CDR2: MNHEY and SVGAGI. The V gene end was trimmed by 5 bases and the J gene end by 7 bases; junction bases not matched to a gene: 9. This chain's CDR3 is CASSNRDRPDEAFF. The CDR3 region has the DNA TGTGCCAGCAGTAACCGGGACAGGCCCGATGAAGCTTTCTTT.

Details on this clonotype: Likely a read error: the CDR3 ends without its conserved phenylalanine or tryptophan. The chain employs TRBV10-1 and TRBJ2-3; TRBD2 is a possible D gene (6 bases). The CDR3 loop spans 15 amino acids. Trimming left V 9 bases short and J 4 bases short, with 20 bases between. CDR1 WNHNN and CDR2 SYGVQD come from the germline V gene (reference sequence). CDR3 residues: CASAPGGASADTQYI. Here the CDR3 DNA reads TGCGCCAGTGCTCCCGGAGGGGCCTCCGCAGATACGCAGTATATT.

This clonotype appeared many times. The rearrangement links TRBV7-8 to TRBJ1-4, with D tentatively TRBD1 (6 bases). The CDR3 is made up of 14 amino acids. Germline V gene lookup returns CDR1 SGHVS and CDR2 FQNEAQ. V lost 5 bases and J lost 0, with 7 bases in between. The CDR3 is CASSPGATNEKLFF. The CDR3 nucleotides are TGTGCCAGCAGCCCAGGGGCAACTAATGAAAAACTGTTTTTT.

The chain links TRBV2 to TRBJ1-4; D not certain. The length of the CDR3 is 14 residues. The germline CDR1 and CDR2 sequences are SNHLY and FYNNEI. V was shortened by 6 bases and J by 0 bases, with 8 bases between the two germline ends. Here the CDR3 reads CASRGTATNEKLFF. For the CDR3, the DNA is TGTGCCAGCAGGGGCACAGCAACTAATGAAAAACTGTTTTTT.

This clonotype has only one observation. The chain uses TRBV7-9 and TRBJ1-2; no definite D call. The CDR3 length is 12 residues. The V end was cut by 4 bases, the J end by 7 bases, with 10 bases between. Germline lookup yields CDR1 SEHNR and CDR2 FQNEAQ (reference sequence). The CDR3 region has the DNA TGTGCCAGCAGCTGCGTGGGAGCTGGCTACACCTTC. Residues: CASSCVGAGYTF.

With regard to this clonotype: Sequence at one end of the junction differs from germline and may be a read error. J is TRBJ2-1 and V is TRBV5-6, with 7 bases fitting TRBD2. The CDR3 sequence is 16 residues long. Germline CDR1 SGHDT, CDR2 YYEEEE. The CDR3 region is CASSLEGGSCYNDQFF. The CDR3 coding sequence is TGTGCCAGCAGCTTGGAGGGCGGGAGCTGCTACAATGATCAGTTCTTC.

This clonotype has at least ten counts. CDR3 in DNA: TGTGCCAGCAGTACCCGAAGGACAGGGGGCGCAGAGACCCAGTACTTC. This encodes CASSTRRTGGAETQYF. The chain employs TRBV5-4 and TRBJ2-5, with TRBD1 identical over 11 bases. V shed 5 bases, J shed 4 bases, and the junction held 10 bases outside the gene matches. The CDR3 runs 16 residues. CDR1 and CDR2 (germline): SGHNT, YYREEE (reference sequence).

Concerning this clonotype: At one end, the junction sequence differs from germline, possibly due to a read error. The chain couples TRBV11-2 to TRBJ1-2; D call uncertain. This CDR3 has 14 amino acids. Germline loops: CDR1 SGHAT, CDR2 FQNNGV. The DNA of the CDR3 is TGTACCAGCAGAGAGAGGGAGACCACATATGGCTACACCTTC. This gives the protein CTSRERETTYGYTF.

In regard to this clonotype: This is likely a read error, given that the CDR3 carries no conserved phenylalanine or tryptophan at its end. DNA for the CDR3: TGTGCCAGCAGCCAAGGTGGGGGGGGGCTAGGAAATCAGCCCCAGCATCTT. Amino acid sequence: CASSQGGGGLGNQPQHL. The rearrangement joins TRBV4-2 to TRBJ1-5, with a possible D match to TRBD1 (6 bases). CDR1 is LGHNA and CDR2 is YNFKEQ in the germline V gene. Trimming removed 1 base from V and 4 bases from J, with 17 bases in between. The length of the CDR3 is 17 residues.

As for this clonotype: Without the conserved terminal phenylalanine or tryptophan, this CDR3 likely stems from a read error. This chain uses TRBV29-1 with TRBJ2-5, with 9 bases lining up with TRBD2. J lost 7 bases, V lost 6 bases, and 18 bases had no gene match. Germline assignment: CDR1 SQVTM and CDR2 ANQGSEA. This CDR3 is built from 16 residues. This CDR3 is CSVDSGTSWSIGTQYV. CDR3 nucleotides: TGCAGCGTCGACAGCGGGACTAGCTGGAGTATTGGGACCCAGTACGTC.

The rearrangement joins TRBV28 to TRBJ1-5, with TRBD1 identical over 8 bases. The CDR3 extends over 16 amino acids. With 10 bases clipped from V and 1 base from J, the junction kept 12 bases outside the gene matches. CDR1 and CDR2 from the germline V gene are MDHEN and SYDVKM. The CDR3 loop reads CANSQDRVGSNQPQHF. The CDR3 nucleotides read TGTGCCAATAGTCAGGACAGGGTGGGGAGCAATCAGCCCCAGCATTTT.

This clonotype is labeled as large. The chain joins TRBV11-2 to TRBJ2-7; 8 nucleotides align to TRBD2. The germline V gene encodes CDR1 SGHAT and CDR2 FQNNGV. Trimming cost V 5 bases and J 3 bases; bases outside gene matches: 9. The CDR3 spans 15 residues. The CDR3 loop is CASSQYSGGGYEQYF. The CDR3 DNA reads TGTGCCAGCAGCCAATATTCGGGAGGGGGCTACGAGCAGTACTTC.

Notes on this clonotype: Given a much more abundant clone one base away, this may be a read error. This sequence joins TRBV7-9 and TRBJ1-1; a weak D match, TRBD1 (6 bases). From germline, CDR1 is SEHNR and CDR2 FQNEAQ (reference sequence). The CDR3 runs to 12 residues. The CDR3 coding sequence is TGTGCCAGCACCCCCGGGGGCACTGGAGCTTTCTTT. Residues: CASTPGGTGAFF.

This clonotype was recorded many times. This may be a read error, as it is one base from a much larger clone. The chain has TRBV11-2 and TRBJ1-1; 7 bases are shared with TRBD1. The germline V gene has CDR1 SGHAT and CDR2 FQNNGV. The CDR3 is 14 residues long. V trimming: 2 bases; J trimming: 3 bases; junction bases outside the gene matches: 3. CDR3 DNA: TGTGCCAGCAGCTTAACAGGGGCTTACACTGAAGCTTTCTTT. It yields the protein CASSLTGAYTEAFF.

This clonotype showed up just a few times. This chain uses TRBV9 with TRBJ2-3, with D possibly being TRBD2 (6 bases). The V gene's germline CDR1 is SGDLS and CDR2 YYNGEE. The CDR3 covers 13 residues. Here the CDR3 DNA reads TGTACTAGCAGCGTAGTTAGCACAGATACGCAGTATTTT. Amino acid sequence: CTSSVVSTDTQYF.

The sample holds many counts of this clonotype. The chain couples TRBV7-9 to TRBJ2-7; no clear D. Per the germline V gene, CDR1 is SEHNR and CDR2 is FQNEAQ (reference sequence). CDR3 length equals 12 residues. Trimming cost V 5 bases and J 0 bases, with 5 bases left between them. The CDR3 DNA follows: TGTGCCAGCAGCCAACTCTCCTACGAGCAGTACTTC. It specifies CASSQLSYEQYF.

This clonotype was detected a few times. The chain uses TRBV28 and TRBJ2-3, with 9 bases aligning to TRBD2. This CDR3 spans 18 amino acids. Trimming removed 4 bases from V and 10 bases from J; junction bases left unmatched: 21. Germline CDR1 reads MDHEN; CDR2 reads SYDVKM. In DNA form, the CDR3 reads TGTGCCAGCAGTTCCATGTGGGGGGTAGCGGGAGTTGGTTCGTCGCAGTATTTT. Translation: CASSSMWGVAGVGSSQYF.

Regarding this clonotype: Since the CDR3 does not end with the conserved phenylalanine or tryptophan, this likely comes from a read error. The CDR3: CDSSRDGPWSPLHS. The CDR3 DNA reads TGTGACAGCAGTCGGGACGGCCCATGGTCACCCCTCCACTCT. The V gene is TRBV6-6, the J gene TRBJ1-6, with D maybe TRBD1 (5 bases). The CDR3 totals 14 residues. Germline CDR1 and CDR2: MNHNY and SVGAGI (reference sequence).

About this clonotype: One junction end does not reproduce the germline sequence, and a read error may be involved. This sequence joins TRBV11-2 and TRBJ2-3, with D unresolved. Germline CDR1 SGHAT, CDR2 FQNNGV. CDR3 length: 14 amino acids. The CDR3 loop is CASNLERCTDMQYF. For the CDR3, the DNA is TGTGCCAGCAACTTAGAAAGATGCACAGATATGCAGTATTTT.

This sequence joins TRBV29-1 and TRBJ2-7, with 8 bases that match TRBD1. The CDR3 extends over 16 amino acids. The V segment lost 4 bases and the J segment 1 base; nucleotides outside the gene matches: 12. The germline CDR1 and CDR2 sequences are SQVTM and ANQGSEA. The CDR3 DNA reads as TGCAGCGTTGGAGAACATCAGACAGGGGTGTCCTACGAGCAGTACTTC. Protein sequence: CSVGEHQTGVSYEQYF.

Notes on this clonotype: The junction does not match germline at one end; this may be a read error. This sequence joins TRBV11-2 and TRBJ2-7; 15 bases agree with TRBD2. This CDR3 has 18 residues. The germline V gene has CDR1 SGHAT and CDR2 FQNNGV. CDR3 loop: CTGSLSVGLAGGGYEQYF. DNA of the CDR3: TGTACCGGCAGCTTATCCGTTGGACTAGCGGGAGGGGGGTACGAACAGTACTTC.

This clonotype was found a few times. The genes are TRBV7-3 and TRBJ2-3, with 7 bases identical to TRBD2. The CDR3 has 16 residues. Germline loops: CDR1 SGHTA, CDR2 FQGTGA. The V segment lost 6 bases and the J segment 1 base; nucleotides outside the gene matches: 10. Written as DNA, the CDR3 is TGTGCCAGCAGTTGGGGGAATCTAGCGGGCACAGATACGCAGTATTTT. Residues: CASSWGNLAGTDTQYF. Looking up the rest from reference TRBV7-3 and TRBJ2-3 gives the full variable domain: GAGVSQTPSNKVTEKGKYVELRCDPISGHTALYWYRQSLGQGPEFLIYFQGTGAADDSGLPNDRFFAVRPEGSVSTLKIQRTERGDSAVYLCASSWGNLAGTDTQYFGPGTRLTVL.

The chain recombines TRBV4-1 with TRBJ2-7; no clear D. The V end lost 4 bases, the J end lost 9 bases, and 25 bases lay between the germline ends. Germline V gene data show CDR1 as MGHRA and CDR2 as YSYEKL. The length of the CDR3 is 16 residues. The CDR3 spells CASSLLSDDLGLGQYF. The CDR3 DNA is TGCGCCAGCAGCCTTCTATCCGACGATCTCGGGCTCGGGCAGTACTTC.